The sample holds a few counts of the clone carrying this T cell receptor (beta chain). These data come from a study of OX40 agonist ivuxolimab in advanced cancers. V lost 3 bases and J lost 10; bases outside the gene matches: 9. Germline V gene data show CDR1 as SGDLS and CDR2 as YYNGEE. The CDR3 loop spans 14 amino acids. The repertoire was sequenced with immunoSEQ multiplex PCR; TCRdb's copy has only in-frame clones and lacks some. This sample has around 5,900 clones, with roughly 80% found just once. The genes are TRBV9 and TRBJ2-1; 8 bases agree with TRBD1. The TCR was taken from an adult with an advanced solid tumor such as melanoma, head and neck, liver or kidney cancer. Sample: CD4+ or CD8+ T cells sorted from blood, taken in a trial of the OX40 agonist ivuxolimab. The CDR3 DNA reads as TGTGCCAGCAGCGCAGCTTACAGGGGGAGGGAGCAGTTCTTC. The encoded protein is CASSAAYRGREQFF.